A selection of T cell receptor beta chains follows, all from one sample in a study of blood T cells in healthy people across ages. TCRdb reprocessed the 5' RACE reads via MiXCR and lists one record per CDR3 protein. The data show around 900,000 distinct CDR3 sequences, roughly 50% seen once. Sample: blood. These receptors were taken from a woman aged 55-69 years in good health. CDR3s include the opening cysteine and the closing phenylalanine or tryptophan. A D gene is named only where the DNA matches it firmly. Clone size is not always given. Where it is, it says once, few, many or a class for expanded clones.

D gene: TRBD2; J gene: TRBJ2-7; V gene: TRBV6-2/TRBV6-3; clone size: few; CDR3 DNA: TGTGCCAGCAGTAGGGGACTAGTAGGCTACGAGCAGTACTTC; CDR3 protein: CASSRGLVGYEQYF
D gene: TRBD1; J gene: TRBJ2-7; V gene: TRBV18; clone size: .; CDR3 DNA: TGTGCCAGCTCCCGGACAGGGAACCCACCCTACGAGCAGTACTTC; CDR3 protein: CASSRTGNPPYEQYF
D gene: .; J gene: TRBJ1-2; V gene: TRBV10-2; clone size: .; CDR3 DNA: TGCGCCAGCAGTGAAATGGGCAGGGGAGGTTCCTATGGCTACACCTTC; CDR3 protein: CASSEMGRGGSYGYTF
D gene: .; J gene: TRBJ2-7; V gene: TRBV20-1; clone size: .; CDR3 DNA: TGCAGTGCTAGGCAGGCCCAGATCCTATACGAGCAGTACTTC; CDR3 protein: CSARQAQILYEQYF
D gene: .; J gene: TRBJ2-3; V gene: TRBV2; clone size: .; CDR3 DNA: TGTGCCAGCAGTGCCGCTAGAACAGATACGCAGTATTTT; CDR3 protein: CASSAARTDTQYF
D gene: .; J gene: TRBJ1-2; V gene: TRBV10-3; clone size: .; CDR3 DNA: TGTGCCATCAGTGGCGAGGTTTCCTATGGCTACACCTTC; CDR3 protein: CAISGEVSYGYTF
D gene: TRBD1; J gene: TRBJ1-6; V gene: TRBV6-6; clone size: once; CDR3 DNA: TGTGCCAGCAGTCGAGGGACAGAGCATTCACCCCTCCACTTT; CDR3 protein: CASSRGTEHSPLHF
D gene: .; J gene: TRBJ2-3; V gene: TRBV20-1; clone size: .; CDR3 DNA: TGCAGTGCTGCTATGAATACGCAGTATTTT; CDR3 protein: CSAAMNTQYF
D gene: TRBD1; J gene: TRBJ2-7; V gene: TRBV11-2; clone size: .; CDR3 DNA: TGTGCCAGCAGCTTCTGGACAGGCGAGTCCTACGAGCAGTACTTC; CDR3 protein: CASSFWTGESYEQYF
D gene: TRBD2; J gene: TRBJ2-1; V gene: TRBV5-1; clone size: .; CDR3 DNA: TGCGCCAGCAGCTTCTTCGGCGGGAGAGGGAGCAATGAGCAGTTCTTC; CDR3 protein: CASSFFGGRGSNEQFF
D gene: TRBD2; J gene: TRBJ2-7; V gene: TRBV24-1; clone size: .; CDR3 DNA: TGTGCCACCAGTGATCTCGGACTAGCGGGAGGGCCGGGGAATGAGCAGTACTTC; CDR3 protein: CATSDLGLAGGPGNEQYF
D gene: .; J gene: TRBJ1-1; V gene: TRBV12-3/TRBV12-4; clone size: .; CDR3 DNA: TGTGCCAGCAGCGGACAACGAGTCACTGAAGCTTTCTTT; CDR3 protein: CASSGQRVTEAFF
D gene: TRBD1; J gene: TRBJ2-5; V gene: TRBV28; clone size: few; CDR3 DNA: TGTGCCAGCACCGACGCGGGACAGGGGGGAGAGACCCAGTACTTC; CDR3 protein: CASTDAGQGGETQYF
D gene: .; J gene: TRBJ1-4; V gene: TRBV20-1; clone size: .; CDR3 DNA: TGCAGTGCTATCGGGACAAATGAAAAACTGTTTTTT; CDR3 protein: CSAIGTNEKLFF
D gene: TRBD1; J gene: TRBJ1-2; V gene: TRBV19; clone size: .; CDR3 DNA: TGTGCCAGTACGGTGGTGGACAGGCGGGGTAGCTACACCTTC; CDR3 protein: CASTVVDRRGSYTF
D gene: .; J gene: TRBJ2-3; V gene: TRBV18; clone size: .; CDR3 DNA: TGTGCCAGCTCACCAACCAGGCTGGAGGATACGCAGTATTTT; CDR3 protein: CASSPTRLEDTQYF
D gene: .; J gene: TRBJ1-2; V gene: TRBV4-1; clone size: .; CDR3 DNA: TGCGCCAGCAGCCGTGGGGGAGGTCGTGCGTTGGGCTATGGCTACACCTTC; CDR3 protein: CASSRGGGRALGYGYTF
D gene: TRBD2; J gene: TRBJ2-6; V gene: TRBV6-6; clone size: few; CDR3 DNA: TGTGCCAGCAGTCGGACTAGCGGGAACTCTGGGGCCAACGTCCTGACTTTC; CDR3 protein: CASSRTSGNSGANVLTF
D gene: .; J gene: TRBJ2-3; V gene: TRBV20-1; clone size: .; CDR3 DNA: TGCAGTGCTAGAAGGGAGACTGGCACAGATACGCAGTATTTT; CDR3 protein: CSARRETGTDTQYF
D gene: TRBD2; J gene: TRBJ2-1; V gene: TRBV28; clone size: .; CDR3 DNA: TGTGCCAGCAGTTCCCTTTTGGCTAGCGGGGGGGACTCCTACAATGAGCAGTTCTTC; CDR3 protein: CASSSLLASGGDSYNEQFF
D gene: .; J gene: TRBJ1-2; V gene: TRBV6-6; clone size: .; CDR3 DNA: TGTGCCAGCAGTTACGAGGGGGGGTCGAATGGCTACACCTTC; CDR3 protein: CASSYEGGSNGYTF
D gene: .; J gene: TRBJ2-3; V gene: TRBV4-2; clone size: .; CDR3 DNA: TGTGCCAGCAGCCAAGAAGTGTATCTGGAGCAGTATTTT; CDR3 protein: CASSQEVYLEQYF
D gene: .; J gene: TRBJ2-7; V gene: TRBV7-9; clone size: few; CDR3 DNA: TGTGCCAGCAGCTTAGTGACAGGAGGACACTACGAGCAGTACTTC; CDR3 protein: CASSLVTGGHYEQYF
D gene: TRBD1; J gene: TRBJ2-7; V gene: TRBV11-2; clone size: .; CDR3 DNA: TGTGCCAGCAGCAGGGACAGACTAACCTACGAGCAGTACTTC; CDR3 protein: CASSRDRLTYEQYF
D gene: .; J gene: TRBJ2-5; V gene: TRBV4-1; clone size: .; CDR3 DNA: TGTGCCAGCAGCCCCGGAGCCTGGGAAACGACGGGGATTGAGCAGTACTTC; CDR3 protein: CASSPGAWETTGIEQYF
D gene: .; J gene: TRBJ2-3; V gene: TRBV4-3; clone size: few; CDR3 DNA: TGCGCCAGCAGCCAAGAAGGGGGAGGGCCTGTAGATACGCAGTATTTT; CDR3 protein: CASSQEGGGPVDTQYF
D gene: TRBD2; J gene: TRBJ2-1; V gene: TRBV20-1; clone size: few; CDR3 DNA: TGCAGTGCTGGGGGACTAGCGGGACTCGTCCAGCAGTTCTTC; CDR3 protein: CSAGGLAGLVQQFF
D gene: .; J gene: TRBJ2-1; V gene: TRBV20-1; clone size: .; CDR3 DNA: TGCAGTGCTAGGGGGGATACCTGGGGGTTCTTC; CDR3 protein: CSARGDTWGFF
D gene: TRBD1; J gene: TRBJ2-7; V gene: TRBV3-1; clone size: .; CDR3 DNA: TGTGCCAGCAGCAACAGGGGGCCCTACGAGCAGTACTTC; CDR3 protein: CASSNRGPYEQYF
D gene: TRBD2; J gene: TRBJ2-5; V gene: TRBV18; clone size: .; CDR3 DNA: TGTGCCAGCTCGACTAGCGGGAATCAAGAGACCCAGTACTTC; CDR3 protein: CASSTSGNQETQYF
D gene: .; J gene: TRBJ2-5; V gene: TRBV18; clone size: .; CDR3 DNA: TGTGCCAGCTCACCAAGGGTAGCAGTACAAGAGACCCAGTACTTC; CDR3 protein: CASSPRVAVQETQYF
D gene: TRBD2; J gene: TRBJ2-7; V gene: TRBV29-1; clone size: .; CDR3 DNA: TGCAGCGCGGAAGGTCCTAGCGGTTACGAGCAGTACTTC; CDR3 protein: CSAEGPSGYEQYF
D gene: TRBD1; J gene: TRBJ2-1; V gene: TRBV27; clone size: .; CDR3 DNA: TGTGCCAGCAGTTTTTTGTCGGGACAGACCTCCTACAATGAGCAGTTCTTC; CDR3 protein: CASSFLSGQTSYNEQFF
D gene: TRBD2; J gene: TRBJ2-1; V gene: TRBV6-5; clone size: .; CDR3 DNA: TGTGCCAGCAGTTACTCGATGCCGGGACTAGCGGGGGGCGAACCCCGGCAGTTCTTC; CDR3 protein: CASSYSMPGLAGGEPRQFF
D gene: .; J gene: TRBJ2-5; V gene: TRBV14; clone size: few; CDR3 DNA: TGTGCCAGCAGCCAAATCTTTTGGTTCCAAGAGACCCAGTACTTC; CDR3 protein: CASSQIFWFQETQYF
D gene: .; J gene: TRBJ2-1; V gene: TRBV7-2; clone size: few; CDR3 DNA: TGTGCCAGCAGCTTAACTAGGGTCTACAATGAGCAGTTCTTC; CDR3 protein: CASSLTRVYNEQFF
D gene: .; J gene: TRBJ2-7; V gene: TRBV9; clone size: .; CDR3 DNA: TGTGCCAGCAGCCGAACGACGGAACCCTACGAGCAGTACTTC; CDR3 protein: CASSRTTEPYEQYF
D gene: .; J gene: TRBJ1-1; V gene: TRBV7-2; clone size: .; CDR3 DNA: TGTGCCAGCAGCCACGATCCGGACAGATCCACTGAAGCTTTCTTT; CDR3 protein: CASSHDPDRSTEAFF
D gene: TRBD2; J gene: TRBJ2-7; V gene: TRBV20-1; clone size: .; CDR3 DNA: TGCAGTGCTACCCCGGGACTAGCGGGAGACTACGAGCAGTACTTC; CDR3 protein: CSATPGLAGDYEQYF
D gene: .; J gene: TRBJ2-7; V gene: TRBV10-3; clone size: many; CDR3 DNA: TGTGCCATCAACGACAGGCAGGGGACGACCTACGAGCAGTACTTC; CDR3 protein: CAINDRQGTTYEQYF
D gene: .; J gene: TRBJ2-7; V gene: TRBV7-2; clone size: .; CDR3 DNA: TGTGCCAGCTCCCCCTCCATACTTTACGAGCAGTACTTC; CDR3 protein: CASSPSILYEQYF
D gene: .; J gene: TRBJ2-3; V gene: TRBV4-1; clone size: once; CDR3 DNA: TGCGCCAGCAGCCCGTTAGCGGCAAGAAGCACAGATACGCAGTATTTT; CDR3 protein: CASSPLAARSTDTQYF
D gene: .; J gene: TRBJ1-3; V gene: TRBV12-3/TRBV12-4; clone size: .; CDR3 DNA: TGTGCCAGCAGTTTTAAGCGTCGCCCTGTCGGAAACACCATATATTTT; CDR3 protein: CASSFKRRPVGNTIYF
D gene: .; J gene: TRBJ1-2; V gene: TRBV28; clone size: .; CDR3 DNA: TGTGCCAGCAGTTTCTCGGGACGAAGTGGCTACACCTTC; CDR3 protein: CASSFSGRSGYTF
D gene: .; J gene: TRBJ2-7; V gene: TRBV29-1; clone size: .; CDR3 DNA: TGCAGCGTTGAAGAATTGGGCTACGAGCAGTACTTC; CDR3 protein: CSVEELGYEQYF
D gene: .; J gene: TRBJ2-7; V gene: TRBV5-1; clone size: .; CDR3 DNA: TGCGCCAGCAGCTTGGACCTCCGGTCCTACGAGCAGTACTTC; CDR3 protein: CASSLDLRSYEQYF
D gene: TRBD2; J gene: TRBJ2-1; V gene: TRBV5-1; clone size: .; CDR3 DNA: TGCGCCAGCAGCTATTACTCTAGCGGGAGAGGTGGGAATGAGCAGTTCTTC; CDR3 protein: CASSYYSSGRGGNEQFF
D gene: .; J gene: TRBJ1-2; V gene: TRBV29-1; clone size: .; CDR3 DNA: TGCAGCGTTCGCCATGGCCTCCACTATGGCTACACCTTC; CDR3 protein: CSVRHGLHYGYTF